This T cell receptor (beta chain) appears in the sequencing data of a study of immune reconstitution after stem cell transplant in scleroderma. A few counts support this clonotype. TCRdb processed the RT-PCR reads anew with MiXCR; each CDR3 protein has one entry. The sample includes some 4,000 distinct CDR3 sequences, approximately 6.3% seen only once; the top ten take roughly 14%. Trimming left V 6 bases short and J 4 bases short, with 16 bases between. This CDR3 is built from 14 residues. CDR1 is KGHSH and CDR2 is LQKENI in the germline V gene. The chain employs TRBV18 and TRBJ2-7; D perhaps matches TRBD1 (6 bases). Sample acquisition took place before or after autologous hematopoietic stem cell transplantation (not recorded which). This clonotype was sampled from a female donor with systemic sclerosis. CDR3 sequence (DNA): TGTGCCAGCTCGGTAGGGCAGGGGTTATACGAGCAGTACTTC. Its translation is CASSVGQGLYEQYF. Combining the CDR3 with reference TRBV18 and TRBJ2-7 gives the whole variable domain NAGVMQNPRHLVRRRGQEARLRCSPMKGHSHVYWYRQLPEEGLKFMVYLQKENIIDESGMPKERFSAEFPKEGPSILRIQQVVRGDSAAYFCASSVGQGLYEQYFGPGTRLTVT.